Listed below are T cell receptor beta chains from one sample, sequenced in a study of blood T cell repertoires in COVID-19. Using immunoSEQ multiplex PCR, the repertoire was profiled, and TCRdb retains in-frame clones only, with some absent. This sample has about 330,000 clones, with over 75% found just once. Sequencing input: peripheral blood. The receptors originated from a woman in her forties or fifties with active or convalescent COVID-19. Each CDR3 is given with its conserved first and last residue. D genes are given only for firm matches. Size values are once, few and many counts, or a class for expanded clones, and some rows have none.

16	TRBV19	TRBJ2-4	TRBD1	.	TGTGCCAGTAGTACCGCCACGACAGGGGGTTTGAACATTCAGTACTTC	CASSTATTGGLNIQYF
14	TRBV10-1	TRBJ2-1	.	.	TGCGCCAGCAGTGAGGGGCCTCGCTCCAATGAGCAGTTCTTC	CASSEGPRSNEQFF
14	TRBV3-1/TRBV3-2	TRBJ1-2	TRBD1	.	TGTGCCAGCAGCCGTCCCGGGACAGGGGAAGGCTACACCTTC	CASSRPGTGEGYTF
13	TRBV7-9	TRBJ1-2	.	.	TGTGCCAGCAGCTTCGACAGGAGTGGGGGCTACACCTTC	CASSFDRSGGYTF
18	TRBV6-2/TRBV6-3	TRBJ2-1	TRBD2	.	TGTGCCAGCAGTTCTGGGACTAGCGGGAGGATAACCTACAATGAGCAGTTCTTC	CASSSGTSGRITYNEQFF
13	TRBV7-9	TRBJ1-1	.	.	TGTGCCAGCTCAAAGACAGCTAACACTGAAGCTTTCTTT	CASSKTANTEAFF
15	TRBV6-2/TRBV6-3	TRBJ2-7	.	.	TGTGCCAGCAGTTACAGGCGGGACCTCAACTACGAGCAGTACTTC	CASSYRRDLNYEQYF
14	TRBV6-6	TRBJ1-4	.	.	TGTGCCAGCAGTTCGGGGGGGACTAATGAAAAACTGTTTTTT	CASSSGGTNEKLFF
17	TRBV7-2	TRBJ2-6	TRBD1	few	TGTGCCAGCAGCGCACGGGACAGGGTGGCTGGGGCCAACGTCCTGACTTTC	CASSARDRVAGANVLTF
14	TRBV20-1	TRBJ1-1	.	few	TGCAGTGCTAGTCCGGCGGAGATGAACACTGAAGCTTTCTTT	CSASPAEMNTEAFF
14	TRBV7-2	TRBJ1-1	.	.	TGTGCCAGCAGCCCGCAACCAGGGGTTCCTGAAGCTTTCTTT	CASSPQPGVPEAFF
14	TRBV18	TRBJ2-7	.	.	TGTGCCAGCTCACCACCTTCTAGGACCTACGAGCAGTACTTC	CASSPPSRTYEQYF
17	TRBV2	TRBJ2-3	TRBD2	.	TGTGCCAGCAGTGTGGCACTAGCGGGGGGCGGCACAGATACGCAGTATTTT	CASSVALAGGGTDTQYF
16	TRBV27	TRBJ2-1	TRBD2	.	TGTGCCAGCAGTGATATACGGGGGGGCACCTACAATGAGCAGTTCTTC	CASSDIRGGTYNEQFF
14	TRBV14	TRBJ1-2	TRBD1	.	TGTGCCAGCAGCCAAGATGGGACAGTCTATGGCTACACCTTC	CASSQDGTVYGYTF
14	TRBV28	TRBJ2-5	.	once	TGTGCCAGCAAACAAGGGGGAAGTAGCGAGACCCAGTACTTC	CASKQGGSSETQYF
12	TRBV18	TRBJ2-7	.	.	TGTGCCAGCTCACAAACAACGTACGAGCAGTACTTC	CASSQTTYEQYF
15	TRBV6-5	TRBJ2-5	TRBD2	.	TGTGCCAGCAGCCCCGGGACTAGCGGGAAAAAGACCCAGTACTTC	CASSPGTSGKKTQYF
15	TRBV5-6	TRBJ2-7	.	.	TGTGCCAGCAGCTTGGGGGGCGGATACTTCTACGAGCAGTACTTC	CASSLGGGYFYEQYF
13	TRBV2	TRBJ2-7	.	.	TGTGCCAACGCCCAGGGGCTTGAGAACGAGCAGTACTTC	CANAQGLENEQYF
17	TRBV4-3	TRBJ1-2	.	.	TGCGCCAGCAGCCAAAATGACCTGGACAGCGAACACTATGGCTACACCTTC	CASSQNDLDSEHYGYTF
14	TRBV30	TRBJ2-5	.	.	TGTGCCTGGAGTGTCACAGGGTTAGAAGAGACCCAGTACTTC	CAWSVTGLEETQYF
15	TRBV6-5	TRBJ2-1	TRBD2	.	TGTGCCAGCAGCCCACCGGGACTAGCGGTGCATGAGCAGTTCTTC	CASSPPGLAVHEQFF
13	TRBV7-3	TRBJ2-1	.	.	TGTGCCAGCAGCTTAAACTTATACAATGAGCAGTTCTTC	CASSLNLYNEQFF
14	TRBV24-1	TRBJ2-7	.	.	TGTGCCACCAGTGATTCAACAGTCTCCTACGAGCAGTACTTC	CATSDSTVSYEQYF
15	TRBV7-2	TRBJ1-5	.	.	TGTGCCAGCAGCCCACCGGGGGGGGCAAATCAGCCCCAGCATTTT	CASSPPGGANQPQHF
12	TRBV11-3	TRBJ2-3	.	.	TGTGCCAGCAGCCTAAACACAGATACGCAGTATTTT	CASSLNTDTQYF
14	TRBV3-1/TRBV3-2	TRBJ1-1	.	.	TGTGCCAGCAAAGGGGGAGATTGGAACACTGAAGCTTTCTTT	CASKGGDWNTEAFF
14	TRBV7-9	TRBJ1-1	TRBD1	.	TGTGCCAGCAGCCCCTTGGGCAGGGGGAGTGAAGCTTTCTTT	CASSPLGRGSEAFF
19	TRBV4-1	TRBJ2-1	.	.	TGCGCCAGCAGCCAAGGAGAGGCGGGGTTGAACGATCCCTACAATGAGCAGTTCTTC	CASSQGEAGLNDPYNEQFF
12	TRBV10-2	TRBJ2-5	.	.	TGCGCCAGCAGTGAGCGTCGGGAGACCCAGTACTTC	CASSERRETQYF
15	TRBV18	TRBJ1-5	.	.	TGTGCCAGCTCACCATACCCAGGATCGAATCAGCCCCAGCATTTT	CASSPYPGSNQPQHF
16	TRBV6-2/TRBV6-3	TRBJ2-1	TRBD1	.	TGTGCCAGCAGTTTCCCCTCGGGACAGAATAAGGGTGAGCAGTTCTTC	CASSFPSGQNKGEQFF
13	TRBV14	TRBJ1-3	.	many	TGTGCCAGCAGCCAAAACAACGGGGACACCATATATTTT	CASSQNNGDTIYF
18	TRBV5-5	TRBJ1-1	TRBD1	.	TGTGCCAGCAGCTGGGGGGACAGGGGATTTGGTAGGGACACTGAAGCTTTCTTT	CASSWGDRGFGRDTEAFF
19	TRBV2	TRBJ2-3	TRBD1	.	TGTGCCACCCTGGGAGGACAGGGACTCACCTGGCCGAACACAGATACGCAGTATTTT	CATLGGQGLTWPNTDTQYF
14	TRBV7-2	TRBJ2-5	.	.	TGTGCCAGCAGCTTACTAGCGTACCAAGAGACCCAGTACTTC	CASSLLAYQETQYF
13	TRBV18	TRBJ2-3	.	.	TGTGCCAGCTCTTCCGTCCTCACAGATACGCAGTATTTT	CASSSVLTDTQYF
16	TRBV7-2	TRBJ2-5	TRBD1	.	TGTGCCAGCAGCATCCGGGGACAGGGGGGGCAAGAGACCCAGTACTTC	CASSIRGQGGQETQYF
15	TRBV6-5	TRBJ2-1	TRBD1	.	TGTGCCAGCAGTCGACAAAAGCGCCGGGACAGTGAGCAGTTCTTC	CASSRQKRRDSEQFF
11	TRBV6-5	TRBJ2-1	.	once	TGTGCCAGCAGTTCCGGAGTCGAGCAGTTCTTC	CASSSGVEQFF
14	TRBV11-2	TRBJ1-1	TRBD1	.	TGTGCCAGCAGCTTCACAGGGGGGAACACTGAAGCTTTCTTT	CASSFTGGNTEAFF
15	TRBV27	TRBJ2-1	TRBD2	.	TGTGCCAGCAGTTTACTAGCGGGGGGGCCATCCGAGCAGTTCTTC	CASSLLAGGPSEQFF
17	TRBV18	TRBJ2-1	.	.	TGTGCCAGCTCACCAGGGCGGCGGGCAGAACCCTACAATGAGCAGTTCTTC	CASSPGRRAEPYNEQFF